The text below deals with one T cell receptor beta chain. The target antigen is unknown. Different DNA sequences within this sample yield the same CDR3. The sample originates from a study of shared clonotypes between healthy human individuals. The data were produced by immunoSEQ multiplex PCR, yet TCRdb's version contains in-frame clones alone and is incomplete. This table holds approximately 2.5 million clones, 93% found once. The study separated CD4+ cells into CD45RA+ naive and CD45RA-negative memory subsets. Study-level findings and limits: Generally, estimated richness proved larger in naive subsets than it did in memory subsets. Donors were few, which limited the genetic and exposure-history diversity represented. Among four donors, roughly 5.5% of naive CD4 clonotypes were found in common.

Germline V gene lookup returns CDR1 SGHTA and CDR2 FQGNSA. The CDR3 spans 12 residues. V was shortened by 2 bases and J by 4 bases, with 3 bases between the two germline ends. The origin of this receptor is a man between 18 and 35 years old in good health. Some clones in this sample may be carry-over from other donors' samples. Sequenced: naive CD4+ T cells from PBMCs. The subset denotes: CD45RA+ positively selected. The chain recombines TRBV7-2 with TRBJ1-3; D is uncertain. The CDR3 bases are TGTGCCAGCAGCTTATCAGGAAACACCATATATTTT. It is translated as CASSLSGNTIYF.